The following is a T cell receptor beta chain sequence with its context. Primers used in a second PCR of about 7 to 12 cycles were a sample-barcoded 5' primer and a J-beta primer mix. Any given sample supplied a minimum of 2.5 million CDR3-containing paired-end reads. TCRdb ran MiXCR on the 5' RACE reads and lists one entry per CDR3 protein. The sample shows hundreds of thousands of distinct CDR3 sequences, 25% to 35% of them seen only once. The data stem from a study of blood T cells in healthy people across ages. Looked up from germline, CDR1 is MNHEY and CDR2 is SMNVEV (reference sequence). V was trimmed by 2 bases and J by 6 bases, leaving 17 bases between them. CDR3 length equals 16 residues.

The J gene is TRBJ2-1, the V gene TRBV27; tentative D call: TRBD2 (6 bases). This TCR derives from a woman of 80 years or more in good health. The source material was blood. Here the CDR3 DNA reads TGTGCCAGCAGTTTAGTCTCGACTAGTTTCGGCAATGAGCAGTTCTTC. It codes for CASSLVSTSFGNEQFF.